One and the same sample provided the 16 T cell receptor beta chains below, sequenced in a study of blood T cell repertoires in COVID-19. Sequenced by immunoSEQ multiplex PCR; TCRdb stores in-frame clones only, minus some. Altogether 200,000 to 300,000 clones are present, 86% being singletons, with the ten largest covering approximately 2%. The sequenced sample consisted of peripheral blood. The receptor set was obtained from a man aged 25 to 45 with active or convalescent COVID-19.

V is TRBV3-1 (or the pseudogene TRBV3-2) and J is TRBJ2-5; TRBD1 is a possible D gene (6 bases). V shed 6 bases and J shed 4 bases, with 18 bases lying between them. Per the germline V gene, CDR1 is LGHDT and CDR2 is YNNKEL (reference sequence). The CDR3 consists of 15 residues. In nucleotides, the CDR3 is TGTGCCAGCAGTCAAACCACAGGGTATATAGAGACCCAGTACTTC. This codes for CASSQTTGYIETQYF.

Here the CDR3 DNA reads TGTGCCAGCAGTGAGACGAGGGCGAGCACCGGGGAGCTGTTTTTT. Translated, it gives CASSETRASTGELFF. This chain links TRBV6-1 with TRBJ2-2; tentatively, D is TRBD2 (5 bases). Germline CDR1 is MNHNS and CDR2 is SASEGT. This CDR3 is 15 amino acids long. Trimming shortened V by 3 bases and J by 4 bases, and 12 bases separated the two germline ends.

Only a few counts were recorded for this clone. The chain uses TRBV4-3 and TRBJ2-7; D unresolved. CDR1 and CDR2 from the germline V gene are LGHNA and YSLEER. This CDR3 spans 15 amino acids. V lost 0 bases, J lost 9 bases, and 18 bases lay in between. CDR3 amino acids: CASSQDGSGRWRQYF. CDR3 sequence (DNA): TGCGCCAGCAGCCAAGATGGGTCAGGCAGGTGGCGGCAGTACTTC.

This chain links TRBV9 with TRBJ2-2; D uncertain. Germline values: CDR1 SGDLS, CDR2 YYNGEE. This CDR3 comprises 15 residues. Between the trimmed V and J ends, which lost 0 bases and 0 bases, there was a span of 6 bases. For the CDR3, the DNA is TGTGCCAGCAGCGTAGGTAGTCCGAACACCGGGGAGCTGTTTTTT. This encodes CASSVGSPNTGELFF.

The V call is TRBV11-2, the J call TRBJ1-3; perhaps TRBD1 as D (6 bases). Looked up from germline, CDR1 is SGHAT and CDR2 is FQNNGV. V lost 1 base and J lost 6, with 16 bases in between. The CDR3 covers 16 residues. In nucleotides, the CDR3 is TGTGCCAGCAGCTTAGGGGGACGGGCAGGGGAAAACACCATATATTTT. Translated: CASSLGGRAGENTIYF. Drawing the rest from reference TRBV11-2 and TRBJ1-3, the complete variable domain is EAGVAQSPRYKIIEKRQSVAFWCNPISGHATLYWYQQILGQGPKLLIQFQNNGVVDDSQLPKDRFSAERLKGVDSTLKIQPAKLEDSAVYLCASSLGGRAGENTIYFGEGSWLTVV.

V and J are TRBV21-1 and TRBJ2-7; the table names TRBD1, a call not compared with the DNA. TRBV21-1 is termed a pseudogene. This CDR3 has 22 amino acids. This chain's CDR3 is CASSKFVGTGDIPIPGPYEQYF. The CDR3 DNA sequence: TGTGCCAGCAGCAAATTTGTAGGGACAGGGGACATCCCTATCCCCGGGCCCTACGAGCAGTACTTC.

The V gene is TRBV11-3, the J gene TRBJ2-1; 12 nucleotides align to TRBD1. There are 16 residues in the CDR3. In germline, CDR1 is SGHNT, CDR2 YENEEA. V shed 5 bases and J 7 bases; nucleotides not matched to a gene: 9. Here the CDR3 DNA reads TGTGCCAGCAGCCGATCTGGGACAGGGGGCCATAATGAGCAGTTCTTC. This codes for CASSRSGTGGHNEQFF.

The chain couples TRBV30 to TRBJ1-5; possibly TRBD1 for D (6 bases). Germline V gene lookup returns CDR1 GTSNPN and CDR2 SVGIG (reference sequence). There are 13 residues in the CDR3. V was clipped by 2 bases and J by 7 bases, with 12 bases between them. The DNA of the CDR3 is TGTGCCTGGAGTCGGGGGGCTGGACAGCCCCAGCATTTT. It translates to CAWSRGAGQPQHF. Full variable domain (remainder filled in from reference TRBV30 and TRBJ1-5): SQTIHQWPATLVQPVGSPLSLECTVEGTSNPNLYWYRQAAGRGLQLLFYSVGIGQISSEVPQNLSASRPQDRQFILSSKKLLLSDSGFYLCAWSRGAGQPQHFGDGTRLSIL.

This sequence joins TRBV2 and TRBJ2-7; D gene unclear. Trimming cost V 4 bases and J 5 bases, with 6 bases left between them. Germline V lookup: CDR1 SNHLY, CDR2 FYNNEI. CDR3 length equals 11 residues. The CDR3 here is CASSVGHEQYF. CDR3 DNA: TGTGCCAGCAGTGTGGGCCACGAGCAGTACTTC.

The V gene is TRBV7-6, the J gene TRBJ2-7, with 8 nucleotides matching TRBD2. The CDR3 runs to 18 residues. In germline, CDR1 is SGHVS, CDR2 FNYEAQ. V gave up 4 bases and J gave up 9 bases; unmatched junction bases: 23. CDR3 nucleotide sequence: TGTGCCAGCAGCTCCGATCTGGGCCCCGGGACTAGTGCGGACGGGCAGTACTTC. As protein: CASSSDLGPGTSADGQYF.

V usage is TRBV18 and J usage is TRBJ2-3; D is unresolved. Deletions cut 0 bases from V and 6 bases from J, with 4 bases between. The CDR3 is 12 amino acids. From germline, CDR1 is KGHSH and CDR2 LQKENI. This CDR3 is CASSPPADTQYF. CDR3 bases: TGTGCCAGCTCACCACCGGCCGATACGCAGTATTTT.

The gene calls are TRBV12-3 or TRBV12-4 and TRBJ1-1; TRBD1 might be the D (6 bases). The ends were cut back, 6 bases at V and 5 bases at J, with 13 bases in the middle. The CDR3 totals 13 residues. The CDR3, as DNA: TGTGCCAGCAGACTACAGGGTCAAACTGAAGCTTTCTTT. Translating it yields CASRLQGQTEAFF.

This sequence joins TRBV18 and TRBJ1-1; no definite D call. CDR3 size: 14 residues. V was clipped by 3 bases and J by 2 bases, with 10 bases between them. CDR1 and CDR2 (germline): KGHSH, LQKENI. The CDR3: CASSPAGRNTEAFF. CDR3 bases: TGTGCCAGCTCACCTGCCGGGAGAAACACTGAAGCTTTCTTT.

The chain joins TRBV10-1 to TRBJ1-1; 7 bases line up with TRBD1. This CDR3 comprises 16 residues. Germline V CDR1 and CDR2: WNHNN, SYGVQD (reference sequence). V was clipped by 0 bases and J by 4 bases; unmatched bases: 8. CDR3 sequence: CASSESSPQGGTEAFF. As DNA, the CDR3 is TGCGCCAGCAGTGAGTCGAGTCCCCAGGGGGGCACTGAAGCTTTCTTT.

This clone has just one count. J is TRBJ2-7 and V is TRBV5-4, with D possibly TRBD1 on 6 matching bases. CDR1 and CDR2 from the germline V gene are SGHNT and YYREEE (reference sequence). The CDR3 runs 14 residues. The V end lost 4 bases, the J end lost 0 bases, and 11 bases lay between the germline ends. The CDR3 reads CASSTWDNSYEQYF. The CDR3 nucleotides read TGTGCCAGCAGCACCTGGGACAACTCCTACGAGCAGTACTTC. Using reference TRBV5-4 and TRBJ2-7 for the parts outside the CDR3, the full variable domain is ETGVTQSPTHLIKTRGQQVTLRCSSQSGHNTVSWYQQALGQGPQFIFQYYREEENGRGNFPPRFSGLQFPNYSSELNVNALELDDSALYLCASSTWDNSYEQYFGPGTRLTVT.

The chain employs TRBV4-1 and TRBJ1-3; TRBD1 might be the D (6 bases). Germline CDR1 reads MGHRA; CDR2 reads YSYEKL. Trimming removed 3 bases from V and 0 bases from J, with 15 bases in between. The CDR3 is 17 amino acids. CDR3 sequence (DNA): TGCGCCAGCAGCCACACGCCCCCGGACAGCTCTGGAAACACCATATATTTT. It codes for CASSHTPPDSSGNTIYF.